The clone carrying this T cell receptor (beta chain) has more than one count but fewer than ten. The antigen is not known. CDR1 is SGHRS and CDR2 is YFSETQ in the germline V gene. Trimming took off 0 bases at V and 0 bases at J, with 7 bases between the two ends. The CDR3 loop spans 15 amino acids. This entry comes from a study of response to subunit inactivated influenza vaccine. TCRdb fed the RT-PCR reads into MiXCR, producing one record per CDR3 protein. The profile covers hundreds of thousands of distinct CDR3 sequences, with less than 20% appearing a single time and about a tenth taken by the ten largest. Notes on the study in general: Authors suggested each seasonal flu vaccination may recruit only limited numbers of new T cells.

The sequence was obtained from a man aged 45-65 years who received an inactivated influenza vaccine. V and J are TRBV5-1 and TRBJ2-1; the D is unclear. The sequencing used PBMCs from blood, collected more than 4 days after vaccination. CDR3 amino acids: CASSLGAASYNEQFF. CDR3 sequence (DNA): TGCGCCAGCAGCTTGGGGGCAGCCTCCTACAATGAGCAGTTCTTC.